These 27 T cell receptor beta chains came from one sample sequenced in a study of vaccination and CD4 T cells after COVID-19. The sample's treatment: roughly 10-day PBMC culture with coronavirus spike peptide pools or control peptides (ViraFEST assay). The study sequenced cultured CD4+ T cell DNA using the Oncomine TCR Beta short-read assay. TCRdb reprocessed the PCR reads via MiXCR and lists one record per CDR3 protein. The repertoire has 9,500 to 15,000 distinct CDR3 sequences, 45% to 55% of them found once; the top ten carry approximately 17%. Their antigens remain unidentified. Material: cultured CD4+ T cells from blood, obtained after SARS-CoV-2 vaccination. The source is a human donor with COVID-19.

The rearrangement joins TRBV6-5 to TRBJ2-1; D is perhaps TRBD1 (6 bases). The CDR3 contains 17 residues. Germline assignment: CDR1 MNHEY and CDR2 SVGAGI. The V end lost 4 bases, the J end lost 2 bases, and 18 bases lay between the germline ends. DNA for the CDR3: TGTGCCAGCAGTTCGCTGGGGGTGACAGGAACCTACAATGAGCAGTTCTTC. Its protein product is CASSSLGVTGTYNEQFF.

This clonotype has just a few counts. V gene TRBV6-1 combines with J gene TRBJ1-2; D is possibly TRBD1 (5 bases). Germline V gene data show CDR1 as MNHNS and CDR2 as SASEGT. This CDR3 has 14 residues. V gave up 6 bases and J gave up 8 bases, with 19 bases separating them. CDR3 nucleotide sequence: TGTGCCAGCAGGGGGCTCTTCCCTGGGGGGGGCTACACCTTC. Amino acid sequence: CASRGLFPGGGYTF.

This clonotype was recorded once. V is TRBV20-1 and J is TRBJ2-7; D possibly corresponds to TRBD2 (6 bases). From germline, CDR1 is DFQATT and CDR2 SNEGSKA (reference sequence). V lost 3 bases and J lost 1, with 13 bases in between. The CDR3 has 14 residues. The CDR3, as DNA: TGCAGTGCTAGGAAAGGACTATCGTCCTACGAGCAGTACTTC. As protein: CSARKGLSSYEQYF.

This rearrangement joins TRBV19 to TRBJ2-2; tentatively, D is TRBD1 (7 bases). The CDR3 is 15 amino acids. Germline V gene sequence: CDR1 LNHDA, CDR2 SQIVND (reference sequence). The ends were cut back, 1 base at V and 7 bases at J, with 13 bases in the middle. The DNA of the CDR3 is TGTGCCAGTAGTATAGTCCAGGGGGGCGTCGGGGAGCTGTTTTTT. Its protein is CASSIVQGGVGELFF.

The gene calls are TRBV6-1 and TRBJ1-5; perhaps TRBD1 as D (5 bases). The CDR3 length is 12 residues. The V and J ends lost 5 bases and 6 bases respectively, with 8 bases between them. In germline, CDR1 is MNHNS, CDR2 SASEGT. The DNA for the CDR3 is TGTGCCAGCAGTCCGGGGGGTCAGCCCCAGCATTTT. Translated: CASSPGGQPQHF.

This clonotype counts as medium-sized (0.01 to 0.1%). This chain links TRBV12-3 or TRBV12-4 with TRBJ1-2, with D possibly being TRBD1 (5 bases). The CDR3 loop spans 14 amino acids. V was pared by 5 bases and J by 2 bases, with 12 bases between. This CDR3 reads CASSTQTANYGYTF. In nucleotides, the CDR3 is TGTGCCAGCAGTACCCAGACAGCCAACTATGGCTACACCTTC.

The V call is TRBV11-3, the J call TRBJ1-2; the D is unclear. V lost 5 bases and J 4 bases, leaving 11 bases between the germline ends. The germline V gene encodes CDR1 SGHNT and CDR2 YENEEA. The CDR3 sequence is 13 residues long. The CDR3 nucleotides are TGTGCCAGCAGCAAAGGCGGCAGCTATGGCTACACCTTC. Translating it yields CASSKGGSYGYTF.

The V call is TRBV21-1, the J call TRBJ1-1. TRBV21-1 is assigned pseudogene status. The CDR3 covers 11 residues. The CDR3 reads CASSNQPEAFF. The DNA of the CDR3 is TGTGCCAGCAGCAATCAGCCTGAAGCTTTCTTT.

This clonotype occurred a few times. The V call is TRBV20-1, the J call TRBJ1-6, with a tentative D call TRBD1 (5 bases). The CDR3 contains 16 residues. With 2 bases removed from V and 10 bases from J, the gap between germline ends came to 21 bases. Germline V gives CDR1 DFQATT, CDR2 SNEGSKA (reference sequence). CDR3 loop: CSARPFERGSRSPLHF. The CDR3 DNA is TGCAGTGCTAGACCCTTTGAAAGGGGCAGTAGGTCACCCCTCCACTTT.

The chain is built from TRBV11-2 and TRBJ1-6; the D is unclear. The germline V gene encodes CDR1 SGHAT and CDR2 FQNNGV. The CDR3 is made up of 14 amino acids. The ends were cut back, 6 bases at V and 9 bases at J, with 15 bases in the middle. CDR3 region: CASRTREPTSPLHF. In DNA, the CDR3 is TGTGCCAGCAGGACCCGGGAACCCACTTCACCCCTCCACTTT.

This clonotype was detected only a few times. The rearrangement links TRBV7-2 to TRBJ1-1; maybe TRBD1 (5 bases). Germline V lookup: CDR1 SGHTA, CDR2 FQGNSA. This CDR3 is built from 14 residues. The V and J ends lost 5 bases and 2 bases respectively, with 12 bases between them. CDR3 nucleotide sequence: TGTGCCAGCAGCCCGTGGGGGGGAAACACTGAAGCTTTCTTT. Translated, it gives CASSPWGGNTEAFF.

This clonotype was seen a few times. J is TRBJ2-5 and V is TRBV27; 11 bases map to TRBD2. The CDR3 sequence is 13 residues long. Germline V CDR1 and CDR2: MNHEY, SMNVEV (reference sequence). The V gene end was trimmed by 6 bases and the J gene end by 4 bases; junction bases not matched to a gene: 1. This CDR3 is CASRLAGGETQYF. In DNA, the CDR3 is TGTGCCAGCAGGCTAGCGGGGGGAGAGACCCAGTACTTC.

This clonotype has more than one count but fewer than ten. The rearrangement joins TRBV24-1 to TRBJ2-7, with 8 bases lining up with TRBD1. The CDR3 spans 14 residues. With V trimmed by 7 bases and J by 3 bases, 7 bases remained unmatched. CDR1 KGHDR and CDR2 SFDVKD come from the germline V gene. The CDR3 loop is CATSRQGLIYEQYF. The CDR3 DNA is TGTGCCACCAGCCGACAGGGGCTCATCTACGAGCAGTACTTC.

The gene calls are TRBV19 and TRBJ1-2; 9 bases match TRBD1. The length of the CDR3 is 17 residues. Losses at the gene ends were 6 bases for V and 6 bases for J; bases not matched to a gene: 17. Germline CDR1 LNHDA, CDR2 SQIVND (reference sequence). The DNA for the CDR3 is TGTGCCAGTAGGAAACCGGGACAGGGAAGTTTGCATCATGGCTACACCTTC. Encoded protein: CASRKPGQGSLHHGYTF.

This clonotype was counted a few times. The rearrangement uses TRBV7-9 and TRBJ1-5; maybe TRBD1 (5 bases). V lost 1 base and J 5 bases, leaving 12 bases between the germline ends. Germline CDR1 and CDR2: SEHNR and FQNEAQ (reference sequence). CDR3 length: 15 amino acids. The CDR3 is CASSLGSGGDQPQHF. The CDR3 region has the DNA TGTGCCAGCAGCTTAGGGTCGGGAGGGGATCAGCCCCAGCATTTT. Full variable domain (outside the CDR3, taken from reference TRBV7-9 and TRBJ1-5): DTGVSQNPRHKITKRGQNVTFRCDPISEHNRLYWYRQTLGQGPEFLTYFQNEAQLEKSRLLSDRFSAERPKGSFSTLEIQRTEQGDSAMYLCASSLGSGGDQPQHFGDGTRLSIL.

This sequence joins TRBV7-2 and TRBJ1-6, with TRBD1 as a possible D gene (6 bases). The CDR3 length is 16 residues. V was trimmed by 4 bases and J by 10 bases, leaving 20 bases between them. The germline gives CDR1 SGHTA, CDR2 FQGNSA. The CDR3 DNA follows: TGTGCCAGCAGCTCCCGCTTTGGGGGCGCAGGGTCACCCCTCCACTTT. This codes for CASSSRFGGAGSPLHF.

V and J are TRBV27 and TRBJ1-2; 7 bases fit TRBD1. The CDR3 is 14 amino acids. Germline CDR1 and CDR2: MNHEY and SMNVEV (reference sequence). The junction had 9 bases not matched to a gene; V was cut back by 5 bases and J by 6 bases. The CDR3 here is CASSRTDRNDGYTF. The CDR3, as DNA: TGTGCCAGCAGTAGAACGGACAGGAACGATGGCTACACCTTC.

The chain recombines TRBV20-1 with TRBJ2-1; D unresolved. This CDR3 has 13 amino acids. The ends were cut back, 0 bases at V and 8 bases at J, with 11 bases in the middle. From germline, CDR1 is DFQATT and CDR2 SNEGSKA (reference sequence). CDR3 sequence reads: CSARDPTHDEQFF. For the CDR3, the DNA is TGCAGTGCTAGAGACCCTACGCACGATGAGCAGTTCTTC.

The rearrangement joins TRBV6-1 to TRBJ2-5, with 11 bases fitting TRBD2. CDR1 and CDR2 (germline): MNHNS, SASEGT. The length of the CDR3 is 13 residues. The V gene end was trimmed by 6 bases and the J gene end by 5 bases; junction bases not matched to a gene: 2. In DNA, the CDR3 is TGTGCCAGCAGGACTAGCGGGGCGGAGACCCAGTACTTC. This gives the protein CASRTSGAETQYF.

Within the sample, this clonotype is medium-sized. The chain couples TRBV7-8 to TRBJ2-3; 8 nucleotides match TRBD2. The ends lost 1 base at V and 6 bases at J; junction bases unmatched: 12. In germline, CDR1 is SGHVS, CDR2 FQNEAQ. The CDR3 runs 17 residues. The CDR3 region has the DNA TGTGCCAGCAGCTTAGGAGTGGCTAGCGGGTTTACGGATACGCAGTATTTT. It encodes CASSLGVASGFTDTQYF.

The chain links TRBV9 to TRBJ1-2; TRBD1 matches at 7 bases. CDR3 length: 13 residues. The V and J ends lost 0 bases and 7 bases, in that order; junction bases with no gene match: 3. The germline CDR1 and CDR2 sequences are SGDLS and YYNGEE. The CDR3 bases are TGTGCCAGCAGCGTAGAGGGGGCAGGTGGCTACACCTTC. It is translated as CASSVEGAGGYTF. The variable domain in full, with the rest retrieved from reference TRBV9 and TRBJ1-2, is DSGVTQTPKHLITATGQRVTLRCSPRSGDLSVYWYQQSLDQGLQFLIQYYNGEERAKGNILERFSAQQFPDLHSELNLSSLELGDSALYFCASSVEGAGGYTFGSGTRLTVV.

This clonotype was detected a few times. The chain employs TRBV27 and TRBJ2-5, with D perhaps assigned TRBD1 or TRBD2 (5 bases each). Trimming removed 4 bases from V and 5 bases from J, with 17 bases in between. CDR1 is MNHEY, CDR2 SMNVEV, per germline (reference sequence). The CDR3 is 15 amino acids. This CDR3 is CASSSRDARGETQYF. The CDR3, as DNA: TGTGCCAGCAGTTCCCGGGACGCCCGCGGGGAGACCCAGTACTTC.

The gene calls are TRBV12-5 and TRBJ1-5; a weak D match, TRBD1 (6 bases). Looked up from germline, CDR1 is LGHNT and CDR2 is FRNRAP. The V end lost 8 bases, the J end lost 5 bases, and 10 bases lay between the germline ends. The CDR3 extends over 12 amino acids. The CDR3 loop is CASQAGDQPQHF. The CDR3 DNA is TGTGCTAGTCAGGCAGGGGATCAGCCCCAGCATTTT.

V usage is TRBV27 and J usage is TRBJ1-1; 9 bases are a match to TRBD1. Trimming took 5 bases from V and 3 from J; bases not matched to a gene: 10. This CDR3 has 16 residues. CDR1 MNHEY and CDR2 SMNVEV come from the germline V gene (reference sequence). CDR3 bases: TGTGCCAGCAGTGGAACAGGGGGCGGCGAAGACACTGAAGCTTTCTTT. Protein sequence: CASSGTGGGEDTEAFF.

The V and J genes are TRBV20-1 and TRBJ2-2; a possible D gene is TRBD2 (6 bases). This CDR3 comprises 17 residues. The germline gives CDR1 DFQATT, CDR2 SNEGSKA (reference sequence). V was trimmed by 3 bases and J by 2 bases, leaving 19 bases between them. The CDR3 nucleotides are TGCAGTGCTAGTGGGCCGAACTACGGGAGAAACACCGGGGAGCTGTTTTTT. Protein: CSASGPNYGRNTGELFF.

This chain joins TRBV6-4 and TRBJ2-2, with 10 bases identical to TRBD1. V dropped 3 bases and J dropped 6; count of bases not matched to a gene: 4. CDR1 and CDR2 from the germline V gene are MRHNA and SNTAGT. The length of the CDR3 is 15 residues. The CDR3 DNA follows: TGTGCCAGCAGTGAACGGACAGGGGGTCCCGGGGAGCTGTTTTTT. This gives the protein CASSERTGGPGELFF.

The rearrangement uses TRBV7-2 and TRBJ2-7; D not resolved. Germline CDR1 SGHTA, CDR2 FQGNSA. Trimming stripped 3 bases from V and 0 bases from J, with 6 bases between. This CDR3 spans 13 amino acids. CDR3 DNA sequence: TGTGCCAGCAGCTTTTACCACTCCTACGAGCAGTACTTC. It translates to CASSFYHSYEQYF.